These 11 T cell receptor beta chains came from one sample sequenced in a study of shared clonotypes between healthy human individuals. Profiling relied on immunoSEQ multiplex PCR, and the TCRdb table lists in-frame clones only, not all of them. The sample shows some 2.1 million clones, roughly 94% of them seen only once. Sequenced input: naive CD4+ T cells sorted from blood. Subset in this sample: CD45RA+ positively selected. The source is a man aged 18 to 30 in good health.

This chain links TRBV5-3 with TRBJ1-5; D possibly corresponds to TRBD1 (6 bases). TRBV5-3 is sorted into the ORF group, with uncertain function. The CDR3 runs to 19 residues. Trimming cost V 5 bases and J 1 base, with 25 bases left between them. CDR3 protein: CARRSQSVQGEWSNQPQHF. Here the CDR3 DNA reads TGTGCCAGAAGATCTCAGTCGGTACAGGGAGAGTGGAGCAATCAGCCCCAGCATTTT.

The chain carries TRBV11-2 and TRBJ2-7; TRBD1 matches 7 bases. The CDR3 has 16 amino acids. Germline-derived CDR1 and CDR2 are SGHAT and FQNNGV. The junction had 7 bases not matched to a gene; V was cut back by 2 bases and J by 0 bases. CDR3 nucleotide sequence: TGTGCCAGCAGCTTAACAGGACAGGTCAGCTCCTACGAGCAGTACTTC. It yields the protein CASSLTGQVSSYEQYF. Complete variable domain (other parts from reference TRBV11-2 and TRBJ2-7): EAGVAQSPRYKIIEKRQSVAFWCNPISGHATLYWYQQILGQGPKLLIQFQNNGVVDDSQLPKDRFSAERLKGVDSTLKIQPAKLEDSAVYLCASSLTGQVSSYEQYFGPGTRLTVT.

The chain uses TRBV5-1 and TRBJ2-5; TRBD1 might be the D (6 bases). V was trimmed by 4 bases and J by 3 bases, leaving 10 bases between them. This CDR3 contains 13 residues. From germline, CDR1 is SGHRS and CDR2 YFSETQ. CDR3 nucleotide sequence: TGCGCCAGCAGCACCAGGACAGAAGAGACCCAGTACTTC. It encodes CASSTRTEETQYF.

V and J are TRBV25-1 and TRBJ1-6, with 9 bases that match TRBD1. CDR1 is MGHDK, CDR2 SYGVNS, per germline. V was clipped by 4 bases and J by 0 bases; unmatched bases: 4. This CDR3 is built from 17 residues. The CDR3 protein is CASSAGTGSSYNSPLHF. CDR3 bases: TGTGCCAGCAGTGCGGGGACAGGGAGCTCCTATAATTCACCCCTCCACTTT.

Concerning this clone: Germline and junction disagree at one end, which may indicate a read error. The chain links TRBV4-1 to TRBJ2-2; a possible D gene is TRBD2 (6 bases). In germline, CDR1 is MGHRA, CDR2 YSYEKL. The CDR3 totals 15 residues. Here the CDR3 reads CATSEEGRYTGELFF. Written as DNA, the CDR3 is TGCGCCACCAGCGAGGAGGGGAGGTACACCGGGGAGCTGTTTTTT.

This chain links TRBV5-1 with TRBJ1-4; unclear D gene. Trimming left V 1 base short and J 4 bases short, with 8 bases between. The CDR3 extends over 14 amino acids. Looked up from germline, CDR1 is SGHRS and CDR2 is YFSETQ. DNA for the CDR3: TGCGCCAGCAGCTTGTCTCAGAGTAATGAAAAACTGTTTTTT. Translating it yields CASSLSQSNEKLFF. Combining the CDR3 with reference TRBV5-1 and TRBJ1-4 gives the whole variable domain KAGVTQTPRYLIKTRGQQVTLSCSPISGHRSVSWYQQTPGQGLQFLFEYFSETQRNKGNFPGRFSGRQFSNSRSEMNVSTLELGDSALYLCASSLSQSNEKLFFGSGTQLSVL.

The chain recombines TRBV6-5 with TRBJ2-5; 7 nucleotides align to TRBD2. The trim removed 5 bases at V and 3 bases at J, leaving 6 bases unmatched. Germline CDR1 is MNHEY and CDR2 is SVGAGI. The CDR3 runs 14 residues. This CDR3 is CASSRDYYEETQYF. Here the CDR3 DNA reads TGTGCCAGCAGTAGGGACTACTACGAAGAGACCCAGTACTTC.

As to this clone: The sample has other DNA sequences that encode this CDR3 too. The rearrangement links TRBV18 to TRBJ1-1; no definite D call. V was pared by 0 bases and J by 5 bases, with 7 bases between. In germline, CDR1 is KGHSH, CDR2 LQKENI. The length of the CDR3 is 13 residues. CDR3 region: CASSPPVGTEAFF. CDR3 coding DNA: TGTGCCAGCTCACCACCGGTGGGGACTGAAGCTTTCTTT.

Worth noting for this clone: Other DNA sequences in the same sample also yield this CDR3. The V and J genes are TRBV6-6 and TRBJ1-1; the D is unclear. V lost 3 bases and J lost 1, with 6 bases in between. The CDR3 runs 13 residues. Germline V gene data show CDR1 as MNHNY and CDR2 as SVGAGI (reference sequence). The CDR3 DNA is TGTGCCAGCAGTTATCGAGGGAACACTGAAGCTTTCTTT. It codes for CASSYRGNTEAFF.

This sequence joins TRBV7-2 and TRBJ1-2; 7 positions match TRBD1. CDR3 length: 13 amino acids. The V gene end was trimmed by 1 base and the J gene end by 6 bases; junction bases not matched to a gene: 2. Germline lookup yields CDR1 SGHTA and CDR2 FQGNSA. The CDR3 nucleotides read TGTGCCAGCAGCTTAGTACAGGGGAATGGCTACACCTTC. This translates into CASSLVQGNGYTF. Filled out from reference TRBV7-2 and TRBJ1-2, the complete variable domain reads GAGVSQSPSNKVTEKGKDVELRCDPISGHTALYWYRQSLGQGLEFLIYFQGNSAPDKSGLPSDRFSAERTGGSVSTLTIQRTQQEDSAVYLCASSLVQGNGYTFGSGTRLTVV.

Points on this clone: The sample holds other DNA sequences that translate to the same CDR3. The V gene is TRBV28, the J gene TRBJ1-2; D remains unclear. V shed 6 bases and J shed 8 bases, with 13 bases lying between them. In germline, CDR1 is MDHEN, CDR2 SYDVKM. The CDR3 is 12 residues long. The CDR3 loop reads CASSPLPSGYTF. For the CDR3, the DNA is TGTGCCAGCAGCCCTTTACCGTCAGGCTACACCTTC.